A selection of T cell receptor beta chains follows, all from one sample in a study of cytomegalovirus exposure and HLA in healthy donors. TCRdb's copy holds only in-frame clones and misses some; the assay was immunoSEQ multiplex PCR. The sample includes about 270,000 clones, roughly 70% of them seen just once. Specimen: PBMCs. These receptors were taken from a female donor in good health and CMV-seronegative. Each CDR3 is given with its conserved first and last residue. Fields, in order: CDR3 DNA, CDR3 protein, D gene, J gene, V gene, clone size. D genes are given only for firm matches. Part of the rows lack a size; the others show once, few, many or a class for expanded clones.

CDR3 DNA: TGTGCCAGCAGCCTATCGGACAGGGGGAATGAAAAACTGTTTTTT; CDR3 protein: CASSLSDRGNEKLFF; D gene: TRBD1; J gene: TRBJ1-4; V gene: TRBV5-4; clone size: NA
CDR3 DNA: TGCGCCAGCAGTGAGTTGGCCGGGGGGATAAATGAGCAGTTCTTC; CDR3 protein: CASSELAGGINEQFF; D gene: TRBD2; J gene: TRBJ2-1; V gene: TRBV10-1; clone size: few
CDR3 DNA: TGTGCCAGCAGCCTTATCGGGACAGGGGTTGATGAGCAGTTCTTC; CDR3 protein: CASSLIGTGVDEQFF; D gene: TRBD1; J gene: TRBJ2-1; V gene: TRBV7-3; clone size: once
CDR3 DNA: TGTGCCACCAGCAGAGCTCCGGCGGGAGGGCCTTACGAGCAGTACTTC; CDR3 protein: CATSRAPAGGPYEQYF; D gene: TRBD2; J gene: TRBJ2-7; V gene: TRBV15; clone size: once
CDR3 DNA: TGTGCCAGCAGCTTGACAGGACCCTATGGCCACACCTTC; CDR3 protein: CASSLTGPYGHTF; D gene: NA; J gene: TRBJ1-2; V gene: TRBV11-2; clone size: once
CDR3 DNA: TGTGCTAAATTGACAGTAGGGGAGACCCAGTACTTC; CDR3 protein: CAKLTVGETQYF; D gene: NA; J gene: TRBJ2-5; V gene: TRBV6-9; clone size: few
CDR3 DNA: TGTGCCAGCAGTCAAACCGGGACAGGGCGCTACGTTGGCTACACCTTC; CDR3 protein: CASSQTGTGRYVGYTF; D gene: TRBD1; J gene: TRBJ1-2; V gene: TRBV7-2; clone size: few
CDR3 DNA: TGTGCCAGCAGCGTAAACCTGGGCCAAACCGGGAGCGACGAGCAGTACTTC; CDR3 protein: CASSVNLGQTGSDEQYF; D gene: NA; J gene: TRBJ2-7; V gene: TRBV9; clone size: NA
CDR3 DNA: TGTGCCAGCAGTGCGGCAGGGAGGGCTAATAATGAGCAGTTCTTC; CDR3 protein: CASSAAGRANNEQFF; D gene: TRBD2; J gene: TRBJ2-1; V gene: TRBV2; clone size: few
CDR3 DNA: TGTGCCAGCAGCTGGGGGACAGGGGCTAATGAGCAGTTCTTC; CDR3 protein: CASSWGTGANEQFF; D gene: TRBD1; J gene: TRBJ2-1; V gene: TRBV11-3; clone size: NA
CDR3 DNA: TGTGCCAGCAGATCTAACCGGTCGAGGCGGGATTCCTACAATGAGCAGTTCTTC; CDR3 protein: CASRSNRSRRDSYNEQFF; D gene: NA; J gene: TRBJ2-1; V gene: TRBV21-1; clone size: NA
CDR3 DNA: TGTGCCAGCAAAGGGGGCCTTAACTATGGCTACACCTTC; CDR3 protein: CASKGGLNYGYTF; D gene: TRBD1; J gene: TRBJ1-2; V gene: TRBV2; clone size: NA
CDR3 DNA: TGTGCCAGCAGTTTCGGGAAGGCCTACGAGCAGTACTTC; CDR3 protein: CASSFGKAYEQYF; D gene: NA; J gene: TRBJ2-7; V gene: TRBV27; clone size: NA
CDR3 DNA: TGTGCCAGCTCACCACAAAATCAGGGGGTGGAGGCCCAGTACTTC; CDR3 protein: CASSPQNQGVEAQYF; D gene: TRBD1; J gene: TRBJ2-5; V gene: TRBV18; clone size: once
CDR3 DNA: TGCGCCAGCAGCTTCGACACATCGTCCTATGGCTACACCTTC; CDR3 protein: CASSFDTSSYGYTF; D gene: NA; J gene: TRBJ1-2; V gene: TRBV5-1; clone size: NA
CDR3 DNA: TGTGCCAGCAGTTACGGGGGACAGGGAGCCTACGAGCAGTACTTC; CDR3 protein: CASSYGGQGAYEQYF; D gene: TRBD1; J gene: TRBJ2-7; V gene: TRBV6-6; clone size: once
CDR3 DNA: TGTGCCAGCAGTGAACGGCTAGCGGGGCAAGAGACCCAGTACTTC; CDR3 protein: CASSERLAGQETQYF; D gene: TRBD2; J gene: TRBJ2-5; V gene: TRBV2; clone size: NA
CDR3 DNA: TGTTCCAGCAGCTTAGAAGGGGGTTTTCGGTACGAGCAGTACTTC; CDR3 protein: CSSSLEGGFRYEQYF; D gene: NA; J gene: TRBJ2-7; V gene: TRBV7-9; clone size: once
CDR3 DNA: TGCAGCGTTGCGGAAGTGGGGAGACAGGCCTACGAGCAGTACTTC; CDR3 protein: CSVAEVGRQAYEQYF; D gene: NA; J gene: TRBJ2-7; V gene: TRBV29-1; clone size: NA
CDR3 DNA: TGTGCCATCAGTGACCCGGGGGCTTTCTTT; CDR3 protein: CAISDPGAFF; D gene: NA; J gene: TRBJ1-1; V gene: TRBV10-3; clone size: NA
CDR3 DNA: TGTGCCAGCAGCTTAGCTCTCAATGAGCAGTTCTTC; CDR3 protein: CASSLALNEQFF; D gene: NA; J gene: TRBJ2-1; V gene: TRBV11-3; clone size: NA
CDR3 DNA: TGTGCCAGCGGGGTCAGGGTTAATGAAAAACTGTTTTTT; CDR3 protein: CASGVRVNEKLFF; D gene: NA; J gene: TRBJ1-4; V gene: TRBV2; clone size: few
CDR3 DNA: TGCGCCAGCAGTCGGGACAGGGGGCTCACTGAAGCTTTCTTT; CDR3 protein: CASSRDRGLTEAFF; D gene: TRBD1; J gene: TRBJ1-1; V gene: TRBV10-1; clone size: NA
CDR3 DNA: TGTGCCAGTAGCATATCGGACGGGGGTGCTGGCTACACCTTC; CDR3 protein: CASSISDGGAGYTF; D gene: NA; J gene: TRBJ1-2; V gene: TRBV19; clone size: NA
CDR3 DNA: TGTGCCAGCAGTTACTCAGGGGCGGACGAGCAGTACTTC; CDR3 protein: CASSYSGADEQYF; D gene: NA; J gene: TRBJ2-7; V gene: TRBV6-6; clone size: NA
CDR3 DNA: TGTGCCAGTAGTGAGAACGAGGCGCATCAAGAGACCCAGTACTTC; CDR3 protein: CASSENEAHQETQYF; D gene: NA; J gene: TRBJ2-5; V gene: TRBV19; clone size: NA